This T cell receptor (beta chain) comes out of a study of blood T cell repertoires in COVID-19. Looking at the study overall: COVID-19 samples collected from the United States, Italy and Spain covered acute and convalescent phases. T cells, B-cell-depleted T cells, or PBMCs supplied cDNA or gDNA.

The V and J ends lost 1 base and 4 bases respectively, with 14 bases between them. The CDR3 spans 15 residues. Germline V gives CDR1 LGHNA, CDR2 YNFKEQ. Original methodology: Reference gene primer amplification gave nucleated cell count estimates. TCRdb keeps only in-frame clones here, not all; method: immunoSEQ multiplex PCR. That table supplies the V and J calls and clone size; D and trimming were determined from the DNA. The sample gives approximately 300,000 clones, approximately 88% of which show up once; under 4.5% is in the top ten. The gene calls are TRBV4-2 and TRBJ2-7, with D perhaps TRBD1 (6 bases). The specimen sequenced was peripheral blood. The source is a woman in her forties or fifties with active or convalescent COVID-19. DNA for the CDR3: TGTGCCAGCAGCCAAGTCGCCGGGGACAATTACGAGCAGTACTTC. Translating gives CASSQVAGDNYEQYF.